At least ten counts were recorded for the clone carrying this T cell receptor beta chain. Antigen specificity is unknown. Axillary draining lymph nodes of breast cancer patients supplied the node samples. Looked up from germline, CDR1 is MNHEY and CDR2 is SVGEGT. The length of the CDR3 is 16 residues. V lost 2 bases and J lost 7; bases outside the gene matches: 7. This specimen belongs to a study of breast tumors, draining lymph nodes, adjacent tissues. TCRdb redid the calling of the multiplex PCR reads with MiXCR, one entry per CDR3 protein. The data contain about 300,000 distinct CDR3 sequences, roughly 31% of them singletons. Study-wide results and caveats: Compared with lymph nodes, tumors were less diverse; compared with nontumor tissue, more. Tumor T cell lymph node origin was a supported hypothesis, not proven. Compared with basal-like, luminal-like tumors shared significantly more repertoire with nontumor tissue.

This chain links TRBV6-2 or TRBV6-3 with TRBJ2-7, with 14 bases identical to TRBD2. The origin of this receptor is a female donor with breast cancer. Some clones in this sample may be carry-over from other donors' samples. The specimen sequenced was axillary lymph node tissue. CDR3 amino acids: CASSYQTTSGRGEQYF. Here the CDR3 DNA reads TGTGCCAGCAGTTACCAGACGACTAGCGGGAGGGGGGAGCAGTACTTC.